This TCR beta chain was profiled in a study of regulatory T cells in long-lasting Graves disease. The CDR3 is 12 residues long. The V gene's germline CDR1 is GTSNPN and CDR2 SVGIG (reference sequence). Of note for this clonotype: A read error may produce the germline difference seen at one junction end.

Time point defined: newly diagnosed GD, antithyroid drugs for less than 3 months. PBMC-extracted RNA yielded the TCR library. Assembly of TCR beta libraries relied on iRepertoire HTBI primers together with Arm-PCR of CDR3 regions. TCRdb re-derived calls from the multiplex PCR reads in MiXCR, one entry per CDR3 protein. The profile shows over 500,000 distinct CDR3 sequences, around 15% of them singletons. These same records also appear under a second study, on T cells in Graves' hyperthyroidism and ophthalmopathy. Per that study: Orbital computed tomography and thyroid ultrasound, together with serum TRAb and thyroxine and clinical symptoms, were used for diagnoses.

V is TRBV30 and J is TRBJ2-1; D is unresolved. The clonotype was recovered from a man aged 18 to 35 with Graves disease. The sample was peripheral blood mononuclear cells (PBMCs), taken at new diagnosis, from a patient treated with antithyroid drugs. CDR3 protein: CVWSVLNNEQFF. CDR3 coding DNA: TGTGTCTGGAGTGTACTTAACAATGAGCAGTTCTTC.